The T cell receptor beta chain described here comes from a study of control samples from healthy donors and cancer patients. Generated by immunoSEQ multiplex PCR, the TCRdb table keeps only in-frame clones and is missing some. Among about 69,000 clones listed, over 65% were seen once. Germline-derived CDR1 and CDR2 are LNHDA and SQIVND (reference sequence). V lost 8 bases to trimming and J lost 4 bases, with 14 bases between them. The CDR3 sequence is 13 residues long. The chain couples TRBV19 to TRBJ2-5; D might be TRBD2 (7 bases). Sequencing was carried out using PBMCs. The sequence was collected from a woman aged 45 to 65 with lung cancer. The CDR3 reads CASRKGGTETQYF. The CDR3, as DNA: TGTGCCAGTCGGAAGGGGGGGACAGAGACCCAGTACTTC. Full variable domain (outside the CDR3, taken from reference TRBV19 and TRBJ2-5): DGGITQSPKYLFRKEGQNVTLSCEQNLNHDAMYWYRQDPGQGLRLIYYSQIVNDFQKGDIAEGYSVSREKKESFPLTVTSAQKNPTAFYLCASRKGGTETQYFGPGTRLLVL.